This TCR beta chain was identified in a study of OX40 agonist ivuxolimab in advanced cancers. Study background: Of mixed ages from about 23 to 90 and averaging roughly 60 years, the group was around 78% male.

Method: immunoSEQ multiplex PCR; TCRdb's copy keeps in-frame clones and lacks some. Counted here are approximately 47,000 clones, around nine tenths occurring once; the ten biggest clones make up 7.8%. Study-wide results and caveats: Antigen specificity was not determined for the expanded peripheral T cells. At doses 0.1 to 3.0 mg/kg, CD4+ and CD8+ clones expanded.

Of note for this clone: The antigen remains unidentified.

Germline V gives CDR1 LNHDA, CDR2 SQIVND (reference sequence). Trimming removed 10 bases from V and 9 bases from J, with 19 bases in between. The CDR3 length is 13 residues. The chain uses TRBV19 and TRBJ2-4; possibly TRBD2 for D (7 bases). The receptor's source is an adult with an advanced solid tumor such as melanoma, head and neck, liver or kidney cancer. The starting material was CD4+ or CD8+ T cells sorted from blood, obtained in a trial of the OX40 agonist ivuxolimab. This chain's CDR3 is CATQGGAWSIQYF. DNA of the CDR3: TGTGCCACCCAAGGGGGGGCATGGAGCATTCAGTACTTC.